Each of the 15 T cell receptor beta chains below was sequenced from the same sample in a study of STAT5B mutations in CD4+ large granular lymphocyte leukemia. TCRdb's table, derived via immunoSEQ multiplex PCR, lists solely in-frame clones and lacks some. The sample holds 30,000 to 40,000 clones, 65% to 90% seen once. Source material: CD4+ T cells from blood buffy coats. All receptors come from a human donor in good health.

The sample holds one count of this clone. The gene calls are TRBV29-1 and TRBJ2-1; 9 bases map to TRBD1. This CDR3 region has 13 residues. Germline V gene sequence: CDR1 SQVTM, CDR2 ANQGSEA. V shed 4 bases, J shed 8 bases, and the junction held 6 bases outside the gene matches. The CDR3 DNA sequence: TGCAGCGTTGGGAAAACAGGGGGCTATGAGCAGTTCTTC. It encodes CSVGKTGGYEQFF.

This chain's CDR3 is CASSRGNVGDTEAFF. CDR3 sequence (DNA): TGTGCCAGCAGCAGAGGTAATGTGGGGGACACTGAAGCTTTCTTT. J is TRBJ1-1 and V is TRBV6-5, with a possible D match to TRBD1 (5 bases). The germline gives CDR1 MNHEY, CDR2 SVGAGI. The CDR3 length is 15 residues. The V end lost 6 bases, the J end lost 3 bases, and 17 bases lay between the germline ends.

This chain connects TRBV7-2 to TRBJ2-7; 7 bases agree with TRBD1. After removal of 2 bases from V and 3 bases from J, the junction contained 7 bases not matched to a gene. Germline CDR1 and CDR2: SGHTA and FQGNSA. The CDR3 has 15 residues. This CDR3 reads CASSLLPDRDYEQYF. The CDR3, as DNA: TGTGCCAGCAGCTTACTGCCCGACAGGGACTACGAGCAGTACTTC.

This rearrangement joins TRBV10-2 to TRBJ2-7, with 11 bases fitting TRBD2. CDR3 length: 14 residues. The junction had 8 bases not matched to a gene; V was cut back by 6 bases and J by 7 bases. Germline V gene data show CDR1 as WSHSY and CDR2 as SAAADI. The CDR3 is CASRVAGGPGEQYF. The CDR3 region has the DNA TGCGCCAGCAGGGTAGCGGGAGGGCCGGGTGAGCAGTACTTC.

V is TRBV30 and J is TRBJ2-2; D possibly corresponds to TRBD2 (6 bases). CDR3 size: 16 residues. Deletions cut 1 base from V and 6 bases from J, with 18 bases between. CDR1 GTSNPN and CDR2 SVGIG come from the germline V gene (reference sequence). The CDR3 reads CAWSGWDGTGAGELFF. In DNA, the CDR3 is TGTGCCTGGAGTGGATGGGACGGAACGGGGGCCGGGGAGCTGTTTTTT.

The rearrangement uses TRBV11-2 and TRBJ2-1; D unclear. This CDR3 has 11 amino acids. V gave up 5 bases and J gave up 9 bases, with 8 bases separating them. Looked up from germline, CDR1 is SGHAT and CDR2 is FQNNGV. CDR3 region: CASSPEFEQFF. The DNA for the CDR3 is TGTGCCAGCAGCCCGGAATTTGAGCAGTTCTTC.

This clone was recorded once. CDR3 loop: CASNSGNTGELFF. The CDR3 DNA is TGCGCCAGCAACTCGGGGAACACCGGGGAGCTGTTTTTT. V and J are TRBV10-1 and TRBJ2-2; D ambiguous. The CDR3 has 13 amino acids. From germline, CDR1 is WNHNN and CDR2 SYGVQD (reference sequence). V was trimmed by 7 bases and J by 1 base, leaving 7 bases between them.

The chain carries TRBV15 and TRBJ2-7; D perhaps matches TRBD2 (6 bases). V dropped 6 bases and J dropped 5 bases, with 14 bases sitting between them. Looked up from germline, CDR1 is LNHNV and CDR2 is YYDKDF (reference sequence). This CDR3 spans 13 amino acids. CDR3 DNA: TGTGCCACCAGTCAGATGGGGGGAAACGAGCAGTACTTC. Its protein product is CATSQMGGNEQYF.

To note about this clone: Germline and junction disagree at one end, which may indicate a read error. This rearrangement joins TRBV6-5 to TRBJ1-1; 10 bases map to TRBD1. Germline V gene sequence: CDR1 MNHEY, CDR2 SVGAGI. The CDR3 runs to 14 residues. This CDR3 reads CASSSGQGNPEAFF. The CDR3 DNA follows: TGTGCCAGCAGTTCGGGACAGGGGAACCCTGAAGCTTTCTTT.

The CDR3 bases are TGTGCCATCACCCCGGGACAGCAAGAGACCCAGTACTTC. It translates to CAITPGQQETQYF. The chain links TRBV10-3 to TRBJ2-5; 7 nucleotides align to TRBD1. V lost 7 bases and J lost 2; bases outside the gene matches: 4. The CDR3 is 13 residues long. Germline CDR1 reads ENHRY; CDR2 reads SYGVKD.

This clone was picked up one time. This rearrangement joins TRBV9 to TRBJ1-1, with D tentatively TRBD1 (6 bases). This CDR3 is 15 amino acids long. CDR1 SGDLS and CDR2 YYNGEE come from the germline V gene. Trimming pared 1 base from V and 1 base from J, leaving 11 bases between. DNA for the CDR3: TGTGCCAGCAGCGTAATGGGGGGGCCGAACACTGAAGCTTTCTTT. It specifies CASSVMGGPNTEAFF.

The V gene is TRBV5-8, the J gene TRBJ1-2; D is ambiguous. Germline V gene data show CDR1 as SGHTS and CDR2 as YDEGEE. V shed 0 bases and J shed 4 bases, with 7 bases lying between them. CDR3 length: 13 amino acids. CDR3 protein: CASSLVQVYGYTF. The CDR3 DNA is TGTGCCAGCAGCTTGGTCCAGGTCTATGGCTACACCTTC. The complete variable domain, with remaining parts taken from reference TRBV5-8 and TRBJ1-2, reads EAGVTQSPTHLIKTRGQQATLRCSPISGHTSVYWYQQALGLGLQFLLWYDEGEERNRGNFPPRFSGRQFPNYSSELNVNALELEDSALYLCASSLVQVYGYTFGSGTRLTVV.

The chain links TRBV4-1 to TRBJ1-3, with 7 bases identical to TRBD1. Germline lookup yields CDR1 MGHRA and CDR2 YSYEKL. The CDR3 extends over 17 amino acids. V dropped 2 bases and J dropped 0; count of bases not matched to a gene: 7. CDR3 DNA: TGCGCCAGCAGCCAATCAGAAGGGACAGTCTCTGGAAACACCATATATTTT. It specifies CASSQSEGTVSGNTIYF.

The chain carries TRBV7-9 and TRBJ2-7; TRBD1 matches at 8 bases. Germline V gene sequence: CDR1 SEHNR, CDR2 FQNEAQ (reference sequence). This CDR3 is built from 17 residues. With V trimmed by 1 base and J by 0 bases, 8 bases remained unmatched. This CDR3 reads CASSLESGRGLSYEQYF. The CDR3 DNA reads TGTGCCAGCAGCTTAGAGTCGGGCAGGGGGCTCTCCTACGAGCAGTACTTC.

The CDR3 coding sequence is TGCGCCAGCAGCACCGGGACGTTGAACACTGAAGCTTTCTTT. This sequence encodes CASSTGTLNTEAFF. The genes are TRBV5-1 and TRBJ1-1, with D tentatively TRBD1 (5 bases). This CDR3 spans 14 amino acids. The germline CDR1 and CDR2 sequences are SGHRS and YFSETQ. The V end was cut by 4 bases, the J end by 0 bases, with 10 bases between.